The clone carrying this TCR beta chain was found many times. CDR1 MNHEY and CDR2 SVGEGT come from the germline V gene. V dropped 7 bases and J dropped 1 base, with 32 bases sitting between them. The CDR3 consists of 21 residues. This specimen belongs to a study of human T cells and chemical hapten exposure. Time point specified: patch test 3, about 24 weeks after DPC sensitization. Treatment meaning: therapeutic diphenylcyclopropenone sensitization with weekly scalp DPC. Total RNA was extracted from unfractionated whole blood. Single cDNA molecules in the library carried unique molecular identifiers attached during preparation. TCRdb reprocessed the RACE reads via MiXCR and lists one record per CDR3 protein. The sample carries over 30,000 distinct CDR3 sequences, 8% to 9.5% recorded once.

This receptor was taken from a middle-aged man with alopecia areata. Some clones in this sample may be carry-over from other donors' samples. This sequence joins TRBV6-2 or TRBV6-3 and TRBJ2-1; the D gene is possibly TRBD2 (6 bases). The sample was whole blood, taken in connection with sensitization to the hapten diphenylcyclopropenone (DPC). CDR3 region: CASTPAASGRSRGSSYNEQFF. The CDR3 nucleotides read TGTGCCAGCACCCCCGCAGCTTCCGGAAGGAGCCGGGGGTCTTCCTACAATGAGCAGTTCTTC.